The entry below gives a single T cell receptor beta chain sequence along with its context. What it binds is unknown. This sample is part of a study of T cell repertoires in cytomegalovirus infection. Study-level background: Public TCR beta signatures indicated both CMV infection and matching HLA type.

The CDR3 contains 16 residues. The ends lost 5 bases at V and 2 bases at J; junction bases unmatched: 11. Findings of the study overall: The cumulative frequency of public TCR beta families distinguished individuals who carried CMV together with the relevant HLA. In two of eight donors, the top clonotype was HLA-C-restricted CMV-specific.

TCRdb analysed the reads with MiXCR anew, one entry per CDR3 protein. The data show approximately 730,000 distinct CDR3 sequences, 33% seen once. This specimen was cultured PBMCs, taken from culture after CMV antigen stimulation. This receptor was taken from a human donor in good health (CMV status not recorded). Some clones in this sample may be carry-over from other donors' samples. The chain recombines TRBV12-3 or TRBV12-4 with TRBJ2-7, with TRBD1 matching 8 bases. Written as DNA, the CDR3 is TGTGCCAGCAGTCCCAGCCGACAGGGGCACCCCTACGAGCAGTACTTC. As protein: CASSPSRQGHPYEQYF.